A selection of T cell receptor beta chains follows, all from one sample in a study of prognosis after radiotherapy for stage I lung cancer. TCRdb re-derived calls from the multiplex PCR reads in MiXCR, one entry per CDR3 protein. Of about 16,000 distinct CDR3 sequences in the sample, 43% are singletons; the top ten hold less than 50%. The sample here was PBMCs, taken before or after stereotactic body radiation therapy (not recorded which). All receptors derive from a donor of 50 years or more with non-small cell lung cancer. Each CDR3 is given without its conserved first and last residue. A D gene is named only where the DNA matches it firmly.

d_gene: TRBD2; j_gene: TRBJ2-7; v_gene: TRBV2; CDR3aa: ASSEGGTNYEQY
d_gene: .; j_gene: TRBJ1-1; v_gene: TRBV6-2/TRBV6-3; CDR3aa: ASSYSSGSLNTEAF
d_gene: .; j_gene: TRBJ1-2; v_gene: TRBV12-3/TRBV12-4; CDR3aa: ASSVRMGQANYGYT
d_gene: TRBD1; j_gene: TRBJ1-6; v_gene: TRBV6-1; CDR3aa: ASSGTGSCNSPLH
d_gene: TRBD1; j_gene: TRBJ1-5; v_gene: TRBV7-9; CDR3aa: ASSFSGQGAGQPQH
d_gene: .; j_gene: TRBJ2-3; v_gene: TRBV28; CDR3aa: ASLKAIGVLTQY
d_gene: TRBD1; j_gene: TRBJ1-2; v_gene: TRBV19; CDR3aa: ASSTPPGQGFGYT
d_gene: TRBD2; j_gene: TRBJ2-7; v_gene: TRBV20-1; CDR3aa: SARASGAEQY
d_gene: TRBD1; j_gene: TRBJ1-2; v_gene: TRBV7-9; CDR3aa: ASKTGQGREGYT
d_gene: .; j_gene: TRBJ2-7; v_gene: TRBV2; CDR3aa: ASSEALRQGGY
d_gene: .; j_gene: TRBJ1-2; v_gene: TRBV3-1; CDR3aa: ASRGRQQGGEYGYT
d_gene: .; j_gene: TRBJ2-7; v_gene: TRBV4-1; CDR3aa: ASSQDLVFSYEQY
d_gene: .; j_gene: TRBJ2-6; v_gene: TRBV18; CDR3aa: ASSQGAGPSGANVLT
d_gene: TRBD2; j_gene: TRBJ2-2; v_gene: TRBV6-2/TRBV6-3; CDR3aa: ATASGLEVAGELF
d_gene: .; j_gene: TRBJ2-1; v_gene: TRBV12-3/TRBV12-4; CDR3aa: ASSPDVRGPGASYNEQF
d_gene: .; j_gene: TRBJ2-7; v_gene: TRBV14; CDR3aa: ASSLHSAHEQY
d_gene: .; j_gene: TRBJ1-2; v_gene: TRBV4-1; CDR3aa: ASSQDLVSYT
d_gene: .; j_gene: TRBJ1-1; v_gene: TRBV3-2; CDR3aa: ASSQDRGQGNTEAF
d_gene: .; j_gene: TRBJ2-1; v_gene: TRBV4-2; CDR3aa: ASSQEGMGSNEQF
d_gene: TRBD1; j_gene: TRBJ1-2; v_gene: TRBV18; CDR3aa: ASSPGDLGQGRKGGYT
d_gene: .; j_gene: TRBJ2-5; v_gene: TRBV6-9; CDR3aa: ASSYGAPPETQY
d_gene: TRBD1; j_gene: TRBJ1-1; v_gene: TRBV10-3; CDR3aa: AIRDRRDSPNTEAF
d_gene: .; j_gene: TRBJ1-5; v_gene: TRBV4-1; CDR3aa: ASSQVQVNPNQPQH
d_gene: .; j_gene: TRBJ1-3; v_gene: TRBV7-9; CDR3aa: ASSPITGLGSGNTIY
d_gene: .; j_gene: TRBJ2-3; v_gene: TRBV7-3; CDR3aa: ASSLTPGGVGGDTQY
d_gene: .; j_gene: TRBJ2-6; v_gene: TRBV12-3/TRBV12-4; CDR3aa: ASSFNSGANVLT
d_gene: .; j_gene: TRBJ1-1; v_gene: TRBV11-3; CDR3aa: ASSLRGSNTEAF
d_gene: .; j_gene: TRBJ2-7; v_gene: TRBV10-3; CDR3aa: AIGGDSGGEQY
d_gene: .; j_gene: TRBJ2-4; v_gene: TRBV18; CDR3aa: ASSPSTSAGNIQY
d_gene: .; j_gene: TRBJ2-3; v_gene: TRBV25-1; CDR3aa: ASSYVALRGYTQY
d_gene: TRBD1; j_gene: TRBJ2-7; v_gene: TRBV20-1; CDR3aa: SAQTTGTGDYEQY
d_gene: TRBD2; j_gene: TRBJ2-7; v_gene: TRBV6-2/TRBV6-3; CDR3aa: ASSTKTSERPYEQY
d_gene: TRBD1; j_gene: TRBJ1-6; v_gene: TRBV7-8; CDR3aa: ASSLGQGNNSPLH
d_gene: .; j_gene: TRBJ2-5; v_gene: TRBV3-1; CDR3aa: ASSPLGVAEETQY
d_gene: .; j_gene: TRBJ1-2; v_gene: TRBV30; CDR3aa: AWTWGEGTNGYT
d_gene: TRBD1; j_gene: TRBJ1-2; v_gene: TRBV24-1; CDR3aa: ATSEYRGGYT
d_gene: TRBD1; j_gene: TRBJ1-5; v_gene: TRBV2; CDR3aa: ASKAQGQHKPQH
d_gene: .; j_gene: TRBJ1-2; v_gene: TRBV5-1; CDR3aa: ASSLEGRVSYGYT